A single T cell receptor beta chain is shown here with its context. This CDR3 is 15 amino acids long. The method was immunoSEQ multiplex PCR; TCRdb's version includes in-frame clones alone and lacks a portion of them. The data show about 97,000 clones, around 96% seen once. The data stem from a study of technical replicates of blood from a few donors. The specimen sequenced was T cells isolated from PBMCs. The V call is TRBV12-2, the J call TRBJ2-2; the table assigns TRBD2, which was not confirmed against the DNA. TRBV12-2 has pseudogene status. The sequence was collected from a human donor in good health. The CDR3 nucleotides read TGTGCAAGTCGCTTAGCGCTGCGGGAGAGGCGGGAGCTGTTTTTT. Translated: CASRLALRERRELFF.